This TCR beta chain was sequenced for a study of control samples from healthy donors and cancer patients. Between the trimmed V and J ends, which lost 2 bases and 6 bases, there was a span of 13 bases. Germline V gene lookup returns CDR1 LGHDT and CDR2 YNNKEL (reference sequence). The CDR3 extends over 14 amino acids. TCRdb's table, derived via immunoSEQ multiplex PCR, lists solely in-frame clones and lacks some. Seen here are around 110,000 clones, over 90% observed once, and the top ten hold about 2.5%. The chain combines TRBV3-1 (or the pseudogene TRBV3-2) with TRBJ2-5; D might be TRBD1 or TRBD2, each matching 5 bases. The clonotype was recovered from a man aged 25 to 40 in good health. The sequenced sample consisted of blood. The CDR3 spells CASSQRRGGQTQYF. CDR3 DNA sequence: TGTGCCAGCAGCCAAAGAAGGGGCGGGCAGACCCAGTACTTC.